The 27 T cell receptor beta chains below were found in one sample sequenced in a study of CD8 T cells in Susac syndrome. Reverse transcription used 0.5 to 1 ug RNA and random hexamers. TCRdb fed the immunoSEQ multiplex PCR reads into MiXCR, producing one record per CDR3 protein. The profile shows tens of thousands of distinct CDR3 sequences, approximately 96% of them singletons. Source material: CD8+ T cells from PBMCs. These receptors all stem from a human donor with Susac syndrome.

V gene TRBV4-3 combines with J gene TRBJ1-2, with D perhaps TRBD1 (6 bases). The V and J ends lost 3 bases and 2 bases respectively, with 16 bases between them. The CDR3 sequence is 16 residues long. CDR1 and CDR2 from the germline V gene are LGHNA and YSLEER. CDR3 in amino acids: CASSQDRYRVNYGYTF. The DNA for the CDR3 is TGCGCCAGCAGCCAGGACCGCTACAGGGTCAACTATGGCTACACCTTC.

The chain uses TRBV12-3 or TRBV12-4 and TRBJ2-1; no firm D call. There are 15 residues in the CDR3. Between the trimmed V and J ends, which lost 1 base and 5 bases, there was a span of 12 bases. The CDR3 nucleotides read TGTGCCAGCAGTTTAGGCGGCGGACCTAACAATGAGCAGTTCTTC. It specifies CASSLGGGPNNEQFF.

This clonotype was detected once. CDR3 region: CASSPGGPYGYTF. For the CDR3, the DNA is TGTGCCAGCAGCCCTGGGGGGCCCTATGGCTACACCTTC. The genes are TRBV12-3 or TRBV12-4 and TRBJ1-2; TRBD1 might be the D (6 bases). V was shortened by 6 bases and J by 4 bases, with 12 bases between the two germline ends. The CDR3 loop spans 13 amino acids.

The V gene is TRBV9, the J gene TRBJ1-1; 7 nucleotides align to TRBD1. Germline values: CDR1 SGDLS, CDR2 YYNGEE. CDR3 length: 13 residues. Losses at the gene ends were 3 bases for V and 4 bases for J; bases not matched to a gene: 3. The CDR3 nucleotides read TGTGCCAGCAGCGATAGACAGGGCACTGAAGCTTTCTTT. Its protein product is CASSDRQGTEAFF.

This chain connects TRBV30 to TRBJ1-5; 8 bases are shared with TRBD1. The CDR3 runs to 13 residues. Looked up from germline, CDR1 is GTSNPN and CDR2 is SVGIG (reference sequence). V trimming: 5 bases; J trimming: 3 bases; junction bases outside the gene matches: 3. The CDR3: CAWQDRDNQPQHF. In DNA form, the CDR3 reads TGTGCCTGGCAGGACAGGGACAATCAGCCCCAGCATTTT.

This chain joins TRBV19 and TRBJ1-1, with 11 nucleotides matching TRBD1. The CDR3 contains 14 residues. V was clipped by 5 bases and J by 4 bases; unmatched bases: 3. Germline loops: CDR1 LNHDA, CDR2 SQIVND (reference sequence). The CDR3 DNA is TGTGCCAGTAGTCCAGGGACAGGGGGCACTGAAGCTTTCTTT. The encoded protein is CASSPGTGGTEAFF.

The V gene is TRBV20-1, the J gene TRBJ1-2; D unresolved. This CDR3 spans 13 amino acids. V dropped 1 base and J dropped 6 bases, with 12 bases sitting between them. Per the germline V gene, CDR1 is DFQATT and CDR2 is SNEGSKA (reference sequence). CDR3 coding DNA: TGCAGTGCTAGAGGGGAAGGTTTGGATGGCTACACCTTC. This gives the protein CSARGEGLDGYTF.

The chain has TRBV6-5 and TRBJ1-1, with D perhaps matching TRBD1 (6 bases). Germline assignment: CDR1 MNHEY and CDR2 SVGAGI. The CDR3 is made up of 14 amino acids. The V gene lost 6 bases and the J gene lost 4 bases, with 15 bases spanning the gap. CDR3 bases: TGTGCCAGCAGGCAGACAGGACCGGGCACTGAAGCTTTCTTT. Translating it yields CASRQTGPGTEAFF.

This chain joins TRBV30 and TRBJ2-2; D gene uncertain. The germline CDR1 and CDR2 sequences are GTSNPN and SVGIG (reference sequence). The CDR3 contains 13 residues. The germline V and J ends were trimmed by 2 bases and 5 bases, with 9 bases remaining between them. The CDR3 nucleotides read TGTGCCTGGAGTTTTGATTTAACCGGGGAGCTGTTTTTT. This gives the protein CAWSFDLTGELFF.

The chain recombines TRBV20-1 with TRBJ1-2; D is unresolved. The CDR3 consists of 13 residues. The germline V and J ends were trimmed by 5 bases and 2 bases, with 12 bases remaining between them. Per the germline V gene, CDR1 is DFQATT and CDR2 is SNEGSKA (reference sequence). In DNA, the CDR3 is TGCAGTGCTTCACTTCAAACCAACTATGGCTACACCTTC. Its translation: CSASLQTNYGYTF.

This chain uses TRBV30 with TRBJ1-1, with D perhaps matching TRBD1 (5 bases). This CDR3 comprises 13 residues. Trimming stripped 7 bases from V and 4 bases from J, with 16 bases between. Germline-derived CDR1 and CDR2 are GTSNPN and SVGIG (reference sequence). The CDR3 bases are TGTGCCTCCTGGACGGGGGGGAGCACTGAAGCTTTCTTT. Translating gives CASWTGGSTEAFF.

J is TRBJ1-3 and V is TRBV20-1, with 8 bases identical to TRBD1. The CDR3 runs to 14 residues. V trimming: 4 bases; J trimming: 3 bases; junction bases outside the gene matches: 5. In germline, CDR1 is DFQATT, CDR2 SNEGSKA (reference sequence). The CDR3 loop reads CSATQGADGNTIYF. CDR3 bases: TGCAGTGCTACCCAGGGGGCGGATGGAAACACCATATATTTT.

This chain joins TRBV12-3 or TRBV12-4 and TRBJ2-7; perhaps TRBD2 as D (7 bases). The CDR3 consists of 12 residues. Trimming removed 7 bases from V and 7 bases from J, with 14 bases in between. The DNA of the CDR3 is TGTGCCAGCACCATAAGGGGGGGAGAGCAGTACTTC. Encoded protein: CASTIRGGEQYF.

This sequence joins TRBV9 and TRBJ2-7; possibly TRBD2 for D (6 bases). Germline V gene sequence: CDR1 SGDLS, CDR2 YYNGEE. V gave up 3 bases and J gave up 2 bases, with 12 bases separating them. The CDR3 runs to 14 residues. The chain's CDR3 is CASSDGTRPYEQYF. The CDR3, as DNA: TGTGCCAGCAGCGACGGGACTCGACCCTACGAGCAGTACTTC.

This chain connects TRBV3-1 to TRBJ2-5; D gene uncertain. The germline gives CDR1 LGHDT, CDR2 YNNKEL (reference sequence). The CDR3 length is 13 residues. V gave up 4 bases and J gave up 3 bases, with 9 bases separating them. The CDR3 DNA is TGTGCCAGCAGCCGGGCGCCGGAAGAGACCCAGTACTTC. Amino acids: CASSRAPEETQYF.

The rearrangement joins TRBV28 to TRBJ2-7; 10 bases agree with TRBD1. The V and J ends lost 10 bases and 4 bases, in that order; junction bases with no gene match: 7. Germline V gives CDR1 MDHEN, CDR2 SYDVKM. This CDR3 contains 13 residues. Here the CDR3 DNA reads TGTGCCACTTCGACAGGGGGCTATTACGAGCAGTACTTC. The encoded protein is CATSTGGYYEQYF. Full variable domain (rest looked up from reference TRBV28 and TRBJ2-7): DVKVTQSSRYLVKRTGEKVFLECVQDMDHENMFWYRQDPGLGLRLIYFSYDVKMKEKGDIPEGYSVSREKKERFSLILESASTNQTSMYLCATSTGGYYEQYFGPGTRLTVT.

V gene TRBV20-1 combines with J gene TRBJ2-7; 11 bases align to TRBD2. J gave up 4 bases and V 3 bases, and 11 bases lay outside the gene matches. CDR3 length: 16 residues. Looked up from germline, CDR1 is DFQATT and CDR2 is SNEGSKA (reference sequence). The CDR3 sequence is CSASQASGGPSYEQYF. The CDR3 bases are TGCAGTGCTAGTCAGGCTAGCGGGGGGCCTTCTTACGAGCAGTACTTC.

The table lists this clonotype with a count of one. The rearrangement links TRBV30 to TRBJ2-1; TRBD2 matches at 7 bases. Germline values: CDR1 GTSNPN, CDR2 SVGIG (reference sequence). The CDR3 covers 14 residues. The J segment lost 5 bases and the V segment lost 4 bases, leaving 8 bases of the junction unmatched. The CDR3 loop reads CAWTPRGGDNEQFF. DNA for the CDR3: TGTGCCTGGACGCCCCGGGGAGGGGACAATGAGCAGTTCTTC. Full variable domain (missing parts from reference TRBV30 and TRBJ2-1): SQTIHQWPATLVQPVGSPLSLECTVEGTSNPNLYWYRQAAGRGLQLLFYSVGIGQISSEVPQNLSASRPQDRQFILSSKKLLLSDSGFYLCAWTPRGGDNEQFFGPGTRLTVL.

The CDR3 bases are TGCAGTGCGCATGGCGGGGCTGCGCACGACAATGAGCAGTTCTTC. It specifies CSAHGGAAHDNEQFF. The chain couples TRBV20-1 to TRBJ2-1; possible D gene TRBD2, 6 bases. Germline lookup yields CDR1 DFQATT and CDR2 SNEGSKA (reference sequence). Trimming left V 6 bases short and J 5 bases short, with 20 bases between. The CDR3 loop spans 15 amino acids.

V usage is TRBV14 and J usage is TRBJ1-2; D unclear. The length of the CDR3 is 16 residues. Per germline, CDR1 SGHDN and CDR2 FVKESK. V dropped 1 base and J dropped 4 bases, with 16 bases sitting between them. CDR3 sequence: CASSQGAKATLYGYTF. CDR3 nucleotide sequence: TGTGCCAGCAGCCAAGGGGCCAAGGCAACCCTCTATGGCTACACCTTC.

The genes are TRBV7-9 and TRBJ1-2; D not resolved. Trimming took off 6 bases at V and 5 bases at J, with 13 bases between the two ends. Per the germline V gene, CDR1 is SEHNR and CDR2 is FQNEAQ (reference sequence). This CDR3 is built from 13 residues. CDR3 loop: CASSTYLDYGYTF. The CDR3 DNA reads TGTGCCAGCAGTACGTACCTGGATTATGGCTACACCTTC.

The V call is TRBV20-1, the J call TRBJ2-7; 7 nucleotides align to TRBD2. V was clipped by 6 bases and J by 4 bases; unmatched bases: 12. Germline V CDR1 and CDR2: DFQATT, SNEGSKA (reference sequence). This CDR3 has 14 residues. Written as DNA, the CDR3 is TGCAGTGCCAGGACTAGATTAGGGTATTACGAGCAGTACTTC. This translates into CSARTRLGYYEQYF.

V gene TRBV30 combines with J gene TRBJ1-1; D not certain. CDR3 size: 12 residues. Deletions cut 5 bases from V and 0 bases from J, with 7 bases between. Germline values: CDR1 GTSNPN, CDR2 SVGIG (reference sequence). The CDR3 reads CAWDAMNTEAFF. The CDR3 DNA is TGTGCCTGGGACGCAATGAACACTGAAGCTTTCTTT. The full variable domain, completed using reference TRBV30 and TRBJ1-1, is SQTIHQWPATLVQPVGSPLSLECTVEGTSNPNLYWYRQAAGRGLQLLFYSVGIGQISSEVPQNLSASRPQDRQFILSSKKLLLSDSGFYLCAWDAMNTEAFFGQGTRLTVV.

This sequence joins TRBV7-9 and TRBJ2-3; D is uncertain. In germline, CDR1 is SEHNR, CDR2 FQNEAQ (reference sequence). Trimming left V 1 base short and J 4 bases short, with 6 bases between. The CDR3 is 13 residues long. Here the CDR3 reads CASSLVEADTQYF. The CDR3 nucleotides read TGTGCCAGCAGCTTAGTCGAGGCAGATACGCAGTATTTT.

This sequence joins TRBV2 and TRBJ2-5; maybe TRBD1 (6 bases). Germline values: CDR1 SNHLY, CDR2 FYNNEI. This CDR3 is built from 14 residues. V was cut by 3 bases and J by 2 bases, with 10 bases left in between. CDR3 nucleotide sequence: TGTGCCAGCAGTGACTATAGGGGGCAAGAGACCCAGTACTTC. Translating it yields CASSDYRGQETQYF.

CDR3 coding DNA: TGTGCCAGCAGTTTATTGAGCCCAGCGGGGGCCACCACAGATACGCAGTATTTT. This translates into CASSLLSPAGATTDTQYF. The chain joins TRBV28 to TRBJ2-3; TRBD2 matches 8 bases. V shed 1 base and J 2 bases; nucleotides not matched to a gene: 11. This CDR3 comprises 18 residues. Germline CDR1 and CDR2: MDHEN and SYDVKM.

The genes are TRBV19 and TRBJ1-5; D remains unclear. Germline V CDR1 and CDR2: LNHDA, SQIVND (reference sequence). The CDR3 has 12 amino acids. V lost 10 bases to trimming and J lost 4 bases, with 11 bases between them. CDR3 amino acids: CAIGPGNQPQHF. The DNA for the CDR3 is TGTGCCATTGGGCCGGGGAATCAGCCCCAGCATTTT.